The 12 T cell receptor beta chains in this list originate from one sample, sequenced in a study of vaccination and CD4 T cells after COVID-19. Treatment specified: 10-day PBMC culture with coronavirus spike peptide pools or control peptides (ViraFEST assay). Their target antigens are unknown. At the Johns Hopkins FTIC core, DNA taken from cultured CD4+ T cells was sequenced by way of the Oncomine TCR Beta short-read assay. TCRdb independently ran MiXCR on the PCR reads; one entry per CDR3 protein. Here the sample spans 15,000 to 20,000 distinct CDR3 sequences, roughly half being singletons. The sequencing used CD4+ T cells from blood, cultured in vitro, collected before SARS-CoV-2 vaccination. These receptors originate from a human donor who had recovered from COVID-19.

The rearrangement joins TRBV7-2 to TRBJ2-2; TRBD2 agrees at 14 bases. Germline-derived CDR1 and CDR2 are SGHTA and FQGNSA. V gave up 4 bases and J gave up 4 bases; unmatched junction bases: 8. The length of the CDR3 is 18 residues. CDR3 bases: TGTGCCAGCAGCTATGTAGGACTAGCGGGAGGTAGCACCGGGGAGCTGTTTTTT. Translated: CASSYVGLAGGSTGELFF.

The chain combines TRBV30 with TRBJ2-7; 10 bases fit TRBD1. The germline CDR1 and CDR2 sequences are GTSNPN and SVGIG (reference sequence). Trimming took 7 bases from V and 2 from J; bases not matched to a gene: 14. The CDR3 consists of 16 residues. Here the CDR3 reads CAFQGSPGQGTYEQYF. The CDR3 DNA reads TGTGCCTTCCAAGGAAGTCCGGGACAGGGGACCTACGAGCAGTACTTC.

This clonotype was seen only a few times. The rearrangement uses TRBV19 and TRBJ1-5; D may be TRBD1 (5 bases). V lost 5 bases, J lost 4 bases, and 9 bases lay in between. The CDR3 runs to 13 residues. The germline V gene encodes CDR1 LNHDA and CDR2 SQIVND (reference sequence). In nucleotides, the CDR3 is TGTGCCAGTAGTCCCGACAGAAATCAGCCCCAGCATTTT. Its protein is CASSPDRNQPQHF.

This chain joins TRBV11-3 and TRBJ2-5, with a tentative D call TRBD2 (6 bases). The V and J ends lost 1 base and 4 bases respectively, with 19 bases between them. This CDR3 spans 17 amino acids. Germline CDR1 reads SGHNT; CDR2 reads YENEEA. The CDR3 nucleotides are TGTGCCAGCAGCTTAGGAACTTCCGGGAGCATCCGAGAGACCCAGTACTTC. Protein product: CASSLGTSGSIRETQYF.

This clonotype was counted a few times. The chain uses TRBV28 and TRBJ2-3; D is ambiguous. CDR1 is MDHEN and CDR2 is SYDVKM in the germline V gene. The V gene lost 7 bases and the J gene lost 3 bases, with 5 bases spanning the gap. This CDR3 comprises 11 residues. CDR3 in DNA: TGTGCCAGCAAGTCTACAGATACGCAGTATTTT. Its protein is CASKSTDTQYF.

The rearrangement joins TRBV6-1 to TRBJ1-4; tentatively, D is TRBD1 (5 bases). In germline, CDR1 is MNHNS, CDR2 SASEGT. Trimming left V 6 bases short and J 0 bases short, with 11 bases between. The CDR3 is made up of 15 amino acids. CDR3 in amino acids: CASRGDPPTNEKLFF. The CDR3 DNA sequence: TGTGCCAGCAGAGGGGACCCTCCAACTAATGAAAAACTGTTTTTT.

The genes are TRBV7-9 and TRBJ2-2, with D unresolved. Trimming cost V 7 bases and J 4 bases, with 10 bases left between them. The CDR3 has 13 residues. Germline assignment: CDR1 SEHNR and CDR2 FQNEAQ (reference sequence). The chain's CDR3 is CASTTNPTGELFF. In DNA form, the CDR3 reads TGTGCCAGCACCACGAATCCCACCGGGGAGCTGTTTTTT.

The V call is TRBV11-2, the J call TRBJ2-5, with 14 bases fitting TRBD2. The V and J ends lost 3 bases and 0 bases, in that order; junction bases with no gene match: 3. Germline V lookup: CDR1 SGHAT, CDR2 FQNNGV. The CDR3 length is 17 residues. In DNA, the CDR3 is TGTGCCAGCAGCTTGGGGACTAGCGGGGGTCACCAAGAGACCCAGTACTTC. It translates to CASSLGTSGGHQETQYF. The whole variable domain, remainder taken from reference TRBV11-2 and TRBJ2-5, is EAGVAQSPRYKIIEKRQSVAFWCNPISGHATLYWYQQILGQGPKLLIQFQNNGVVDDSQLPKDRFSAERLKGVDSTLKIQPAKLEDSAVYLCASSLGTSGGHQETQYFGPGTRLLVL.

DNA for the CDR3: TGCGCCAGCAGCTCGGGACAGGGAAAAAGTAGTGGCTACACCTTC. Translation gives CASSSGQGKSSGYTF. The chain joins TRBV5-1 to TRBJ1-2, with TRBD1 matching over 9 bases. Germline V CDR1 and CDR2: SGHRS, YFSETQ. This CDR3 spans 15 amino acids. Unmatched junction bases numbered 10, after V lost 3 bases and J lost 7 bases.

This clonotype has just a few counts. The V and J genes are TRBV6-1 and TRBJ2-7; 9 bases agree with TRBD1. Per germline, CDR1 MNHNS and CDR2 SASEGT. The length of the CDR3 is 14 residues. V shed 4 bases and J 3 bases; nucleotides not matched to a gene: 4. This CDR3 reads CASSVQTGGYEQYF. CDR3 coding DNA: TGTGCCAGCAGTGTACAGACAGGGGGCTACGAGCAGTACTTC.

The chain links TRBV7-2 to TRBJ2-3; D not resolved. V was cut by 0 bases and J by 0 bases, with 10 bases left in between. CDR3 length equals 16 residues. CDR1 and CDR2 from the germline V gene are SGHTA and FQGNSA. The CDR3 nucleotides read TGTGCCAGCAGCTTAGCTGTAGGTACTAGCACAGATACGCAGTATTTT. Its translation: CASSLAVGTSTDTQYF.

The J gene is TRBJ1-1, the V gene TRBV7-9, with TRBD1 as a possible D gene (6 bases). V lost 5 bases, J lost 3 bases, and 19 bases lay in between. Germline values: CDR1 SEHNR, CDR2 FQNEAQ (reference sequence). CDR3 length equals 16 residues. The CDR3 bases are TGTGCCAGCAGCCCGGTAACGGGGGCAGGGGACACTGAAGCTTTCTTT. It specifies CASSPVTGAGDTEAFF.